One sample yielded the 31 T cell receptor beta chains listed below, sequenced in a study of blood T cells in healthy people across ages. With a J-beta primer mix and a sample-barcoded 5' primer, a second PCR ran roughly 6 to 11 cycles. TCRdb itself ran the 5' RACE reads through MiXCR, one entry per CDR3 protein. The sample carries some 670,000 distinct CDR3 sequences, over 40% recorded once. The sample was blood. The source of these receptors is a woman aged 80 or over in good health.

The rearrangement uses TRBV3-1 and TRBJ2-1; D gene uncertain. This CDR3 region has 14 residues. V was cut by 1 base and J by 7 bases, with 11 bases left in between. Germline CDR1 LGHDT, CDR2 YNNKEL (reference sequence). The CDR3 bases are TGTGCCAGCAGCCAAGGAGAGCTGAGGAATGAGCAGTTCTTC. Amino acids: CASSQGELRNEQFF.

This clonotype has just a few counts. This rearrangement joins TRBV29-1 to TRBJ1-1; the D is unclear. This CDR3 has 15 residues. Germline values: CDR1 SQVTM, CDR2 ANQGSEA. V was shortened by 7 bases and J by 4 bases, with 22 bases between the two germline ends. The chain's CDR3 is CSAMGSGLMATEAFF. The CDR3, as DNA: TGCAGCGCCATGGGTTCGGGGTTAATGGCCACTGAAGCTTTCTTT.

Note on this clonotype: A read error is possible here, since a much larger clone lies one base away. The chain links TRBV12-3 or TRBV12-4 to TRBJ2-6; D unresolved. CDR3 size: 15 residues. V shed 5 bases and J shed 6 bases, with 14 bases lying between them. CDR3 DNA: TGTGCCAGCAGTGCTCTGGGGTTCGAGGCCAACGTCCTGACTTTC. Its translation: CASSALGFEANVLTF.

The V and J genes are TRBV2 and TRBJ2-3; tentative D call: TRBD1 (5 bases). This CDR3 is built from 13 residues. CDR1 is SNHLY and CDR2 is FYNNEI in the germline V gene. Deletions cut 10 bases from V and 3 bases from J, with 14 bases between. CDR3 in amino acids: CATRGQGTDTQYF. CDR3 in DNA: TGTGCCACCCGTGGGCAGGGTACAGATACGCAGTATTTT.

J is TRBJ2-5 and V is TRBV5-1; D remains unclear. V was cut by 4 bases and J by 5 bases, with 12 bases left in between. The CDR3 has 13 amino acids. The germline gives CDR1 SGHRS, CDR2 YFSETQ. Written as DNA, the CDR3 is TGCGCCAGCAGCGCCGCGTTTCGGGAGACCCAGTACTTC. Its translation: CASSAAFRETQYF. The variable domain in full, with the rest retrieved from reference TRBV5-1 and TRBJ2-5, is KAGVTQTPRYLIKTRGQQVTLSCSPISGHRSVSWYQQTPGQGLQFLFEYFSETQRNKGNFPGRFSGRQFSNSRSEMNVSTLELGDSALYLCASSAAFRETQYFGPGTRLLVL.

The genes are TRBV10-1 and TRBJ2-7; TRBD1 matches 9 bases. Trimming cost V 3 bases and J 7 bases; bases outside gene matches: 10. The germline CDR1 and CDR2 sequences are WNHNN and SYGVQD (reference sequence). This CDR3 comprises 15 residues. DNA for the CDR3: TGCGCCAGCAGTGACCGGACAGGGGTTGGGGGAGAGCAGTACTTC. Protein product: CASSDRTGVGGEQYF.

This clonotype showed up many times. J is TRBJ2-3 and V is TRBV20-1; D is uncertain. CDR1 and CDR2 from the germline V gene are DFQATT and SNEGSKA (reference sequence). Trimming stripped 5 bases from V and 10 bases from J, with 10 bases between. The CDR3 contains 10 residues. CDR3 nucleotides: TGCAGTGCTCCTGACACGGCGCAGTATTTT. It specifies CSAPDTAQYF.

In DNA form, the CDR3 reads TGCGCCAGCACTCAACGAGCGGACCAAGAGACCCAGTACTTC. Translation: CASTQRADQETQYF. The chain links TRBV10-2 to TRBJ2-5, with a tentative D call TRBD2 (5 bases). This CDR3 has 14 residues. Trimming took 7 bases from V and 0 from J, leaving 12 bases between them. Germline V gene lookup returns CDR1 WSHSY and CDR2 SAAADI.

The V call is TRBV7-2, the J call TRBJ2-3, with 8 nucleotides matching TRBD1. Germline V lookup: CDR1 SGHTA, CDR2 FQGNSA. The CDR3 consists of 15 residues. The V segment lost 4 bases and the J segment 6 bases; nucleotides outside the gene matches: 9. The CDR3 loop is CASSSRAGQVDTQYF. CDR3 nucleotides: TGTGCCAGCAGCTCGAGGGCGGGACAGGTTGATACGCAGTATTTT.

This clonotype came up a few times. The chain employs TRBV7-8 and TRBJ1-1; weak D call: TRBD1 (5 bases). The germline V gene encodes CDR1 SGHVS and CDR2 FQNEAQ. The CDR3 totals 13 residues. Trimming took off 4 bases at V and 3 bases at J, with 9 bases between the two ends. The CDR3 coding sequence is TGTGCCAGCAGCTCCGACAGCCACACTGAAGCTTTCTTT. Its protein product is CASSSDSHTEAFF.

The chain joins TRBV12-3 or TRBV12-4 to TRBJ2-1; D is unclear. With 1 base removed from V and 6 bases from J, the gap between germline ends came to 13 bases. This CDR3 contains 15 residues. In DNA, the CDR3 is TGTGCCAGCAGTTTAGGGGGTGAGCGACGCAATGAGCAGTTCTTC. It is translated as CASSLGGERRNEQFF.

V gene TRBV4-1 combines with J gene TRBJ1-2; 11 positions match TRBD1. The CDR3 has 15 amino acids. Trimming removed 6 bases from V and 8 bases from J; junction bases left unmatched: 11. Per germline, CDR1 MGHRA and CDR2 YSYEKL. The CDR3 reads CASRPFGQGAPGYTF. In DNA form, the CDR3 reads TGCGCCAGCAGACCCTTTGGACAGGGGGCGCCCGGCTACACCTTC.

The CDR3 nucleotides read TGTGCCAGCAGTGGGGGACAGGGGGCGACTTCCTATGGCTACACCTTC. As protein: CASSGGQGATSYGYTF. The genes are TRBV25-1 and TRBJ1-2; 12 nucleotides line up with TRBD1. Trimming took 4 bases from V and 4 from J; bases not matched to a gene: 7. The germline gives CDR1 MGHDK, CDR2 SYGVNS. The CDR3 loop spans 16 amino acids.

This clonotype was seen repeatedly, ten times or more. V is TRBV29-1 and J is TRBJ2-3; D is unresolved. V was pared by 0 bases and J by 2 bases, with 15 bases between. CDR3 size: 16 residues. The germline V gene encodes CDR1 SQVTM and CDR2 ANQGSEA. CDR3 loop: CSVEEGKRRSTDTQYF. Written as DNA, the CDR3 is TGCAGCGTTGAAGAGGGGAAGAGACGCTCCACAGATACGCAGTATTTT.

This clonotype was seen ten or more times. This chain links TRBV29-1 with TRBJ2-7; 11 bases map to TRBD2. The trim removed 1 base at V and 1 base at J, leaving 0 bases unmatched. The CDR3 spans 14 residues. CDR1 and CDR2 from the germline V gene are SQVTM and ANQGSEA. The CDR3 is CSVEGLAGSYEQYF. DNA for the CDR3: TGCAGCGTTGAAGGACTAGCGGGATCCTACGAGCAGTACTTC.

V and J are TRBV10-3 and TRBJ2-7, with D perhaps TRBD1 or TRBD2 (5 bases each). Trimming cost V 4 bases and J 4 bases, with 17 bases left between them. The CDR3 sequence is 15 residues long. The V gene's germline CDR1 is ENHRY and CDR2 SYGVKD. The CDR3 DNA is TGTGCCATCAGTGCCCCCGGGACCCCGTCGTACGAGCAGTACTTC. Protein product: CAISAPGTPSYEQYF.

On this clonotype: Possible read error: a much larger clone is one base away. The chain combines TRBV20-1 with TRBJ2-4; D is undetermined. The J call may not be correct, given that the DNA end is closer to TRBJ2-5. Germline V gene lookup returns CDR1 DFQATT and CDR2 SNEGSKA (reference sequence). The CDR3 consists of 14 residues. CDR3 in DNA: TGCAGTGCTAGAGGGGTATCTTTTGTAGTGACCCAGTACTTC. This sequence encodes CSARGVSFVVTQYF.

This clonotype has more than one count but fewer than ten. The chain recombines TRBV12-3 or TRBV12-4 with TRBJ1-2; no firm D call. The ends were cut back, 3 bases at V and 5 bases at J, with 4 bases in the middle. The CDR3 is 11 residues long. CDR3: CASSFAYGYTF. Here the CDR3 DNA reads TGTGCCAGCAGTTTTGCGTATGGCTACACCTTC.

This clonotype was seen repeatedly, ten times or more. The junction differs from germline at one of its ends, possibly a read error. The V and J genes are TRBV6-6 and TRBJ1-2; D not certain. Germline-derived CDR1 and CDR2 are MNHNY and SVGAGI (reference sequence). The CDR3 extends over 14 amino acids. CDR3 nucleotides: TGTGCCAGCAGTTTCCCGGGATCTAAATATGGCTACACCTTC. Translating it yields CASSFPGSKYGYTF.

The rearrangement uses TRBV7-9 and TRBJ2-7; maybe TRBD1 (5 bases). Germline CDR1 and CDR2: SEHNR and FQNEAQ (reference sequence). The CDR3 is made up of 16 amino acids. Between the trimmed V and J ends, which lost 1 base and 2 bases, there was a span of 15 bases. CDR3 protein: CASSLVRTMKTYEQYF. In nucleotides, the CDR3 is TGTGCCAGCAGCTTAGTTCGGACAATGAAAACCTACGAGCAGTACTTC.

The gene calls are TRBV2 and TRBJ1-6; 7 bases map to TRBD1. The germline V gene has CDR1 SNHLY and CDR2 FYNNEI. The CDR3 runs 14 residues. V lost 8 bases to trimming and J lost 6 bases; unmatched junction nucleotides: 7. CDR3 DNA sequence: TGTGCCAGCCTCCGGGACAGCCCTAATTCACCCCTCCACTTT. This gives the protein CASLRDSPNSPLHF.

The sample holds a few counts of this clonotype. V and J are TRBV6-6 and TRBJ2-1; 7 bases match TRBD1. Germline loops: CDR1 MNHNY, CDR2 SVGAGI (reference sequence). This CDR3 comprises 14 residues. The V gene end was trimmed by 0 bases and the J gene end by 7 bases; junction bases not matched to a gene: 3. The CDR3 nucleotides read TGTGCCAGCAGTTACTCGACAGGGCGGAATGAGCAGTTCTTC. It specifies CASSYSTGRNEQFF.

Only one count was recorded for this clonotype. J is TRBJ2-1 and V is TRBV29-1; D is uncertain. Germline V gene lookup returns CDR1 SQVTM and CDR2 ANQGSEA. The CDR3 length is 10 residues. V was trimmed by 7 bases and J by 5 bases, leaving 6 bases between them. The CDR3 here is CSGDNNEQFF. The CDR3 bases are TGCAGCGGCGATAACAATGAGCAGTTCTTC.

V usage is TRBV20-1 and J usage is TRBJ2-3; 7 nucleotides line up with TRBD2. CDR3 length: 16 amino acids. Per the germline V gene, CDR1 is DFQATT and CDR2 is SNEGSKA (reference sequence). V trimming: 0 bases; J trimming: 0 bases; junction bases outside the gene matches: 6. CDR3: CSARDQLAPSTDTQYF. The CDR3 DNA is TGCAGTGCTAGAGACCAACTAGCGCCTAGCACAGATACGCAGTATTTT.

The chain combines TRBV18 with TRBJ1-5; no definite D call. Per germline, CDR1 KGHSH and CDR2 LQKENI. This CDR3 is built from 15 residues. The V and J ends lost 3 bases and 3 bases respectively, with 12 bases between them. The DNA of the CDR3 is TGTGCCAGCTCACCGCGCCCTGGAGACAATCAGCCCCAGCATTTT. Amino acids: CASSPRPGDNQPQHF.

Concerning this clonotype: Since a much larger clone is just one base distant, this may be a read error. The chain is built from TRBV9 and TRBJ2-5; 10 bases map to TRBD2. The germline CDR1 and CDR2 sequences are SGDLS and YYNGEE. V shed 3 bases and J 11 bases; nucleotides not matched to a gene: 13. The CDR3 runs 15 residues. The CDR3 nucleotides read TGTGCCAGCAGCGAGAGCGGGAGGGCCTTCCGAGAGCAGTACTTC. The encoded protein is CASSESGRAFREQYF. Using reference TRBV9 and TRBJ2-5 for the parts outside the CDR3, the full variable domain is DSGVTQTPKHLITATGQRVTLRCSPRSGDLSVYWYQQSLDQGLQFLIQYYNGEERAKGNILERFSAQQFPDLHSELNLSSLELGDSALYFCASSESGRAFREQYFGPGTRLLVL.

This clonotype has only a few counts. This sequence joins TRBV6-5 and TRBJ2-1; D gene uncertain. This CDR3 comprises 13 residues. V was shortened by 6 bases and J by 9 bases, with 15 bases between the two germline ends. The V gene's germline CDR1 is MNHEY and CDR2 SVGAGI. CDR3 DNA: TGTGCCAGCAGCCCACTGGGTCCGGTTGAGCAGTTCTTC. It translates to CASSPLGPVEQFF.

DNA for the CDR3: TGTGCCAGCAGCTCCCAGCCTACACTAGCAGGTCGGGGGAATGAGCAGTTCTTC. Amino acids: CASSSQPTLAGRGNEQFF. The chain carries TRBV7-6 and TRBJ2-1; tentatively, D is TRBD2 (6 bases). V dropped 4 bases and J dropped 7 bases, with 26 bases sitting between them. Germline CDR1 reads SGHVS; CDR2 reads FNYEAQ. The CDR3 sequence is 18 residues long.

V gene TRBV11-2 combines with J gene TRBJ2-2; 9 bases agree with TRBD1. Germline values: CDR1 SGHAT, CDR2 FQNNGV. J lost 8 bases, V lost 6 bases, and 7 bases had no gene match. There are 14 residues in the CDR3. CDR3 sequence: CASSTQGARGELFF. CDR3 nucleotides: TGTGCCAGCAGTACACAGGGGGCGAGGGGGGAGCTGTTTTTT.

This clonotype was detected ten times or more. The genes are TRBV5-1 and TRBJ1-1; D is unresolved. Looked up from germline, CDR1 is SGHRS and CDR2 is YFSETQ. There are 14 residues in the CDR3. Trimming pared 0 bases from V and 4 bases from J, leaving 10 bases between. The CDR3 loop is CASSLGPLGTEAFF. DNA of the CDR3: TGCGCCAGCAGCTTGGGCCCTCTGGGCACTGAAGCTTTCTTT.

The chain recombines TRBV7-9 with TRBJ2-7; D possibly corresponds to TRBD1 (5 bases). The germline V and J ends were trimmed by 1 base and 7 bases, with 17 bases remaining between them. The CDR3 is made up of 15 amino acids. Germline V gene data show CDR1 as SEHNR and CDR2 as FQNEAQ (reference sequence). CDR3 in DNA: TGTGCCAGCAGCTTAGTCCAGGGCTACTACAATGAGCAGTACTTC. It specifies CASSLVQGYYNEQYF.